This T cell receptor (beta chain) was obtained from a study of beta chain features in type 1 diabetes. Study-level background: Analysis included around 100 million sorted cells drawn from all samples.

Points from the study as a whole: In type 1 diabetes patients, VDJ junctions had fewer insertions; deletions at these junctions were more frequent. A definitive answer on HLA type influencing TCRB rearrangement was not reached here. In every one of the four CD4+ subsets, TCRB CDR3s were moderately but significantly shorter in Type 1 diabetes patients.

This clone was counted between two and nine times. Its matching antigen is unknown. The sequenced template was cDNA made from the entire isolated RNA. Assay used: immunoSEQ multiplex PCR; TCRdb lists only in-frame clones, some missing. The data contain a few hundred thousand clones, approximately 15% of them seen just once; the ten biggest clones take up roughly 0.019%. Germline CDR1 reads SGHVS; CDR2 reads FQNEAQ. V was shortened by 5 bases and J by 2 bases, with 10 bases between the two germline ends. The CDR3 sequence is 14 residues long. The rearrangement joins TRBV7-8 to TRBJ2-1; D may be TRBD1 (6 bases). The source material was naive CD4+ T cells from blood. The sequence came from a man aged 30 to 45 with type 1 diabetes. CDR3 coding DNA: TGTGCCAGCAGCAAGGCAGGGGCCTACAATGAGCAGTTCTTC. Amino acid sequence: CASSKAGAYNEQFF. Combining the CDR3 with reference TRBV7-8 and TRBJ2-1 gives the whole variable domain GAGVSQSPRYKVAKRGQDVALRCDPISGHVSLFWYQQALGQGPEFLTYFQNEAQLDKSGLPSDRFFAERPEGSVSTLKIQRTQQEDSAVYLCASSKAGAYNEQFFGPGTRLTVL.